The 24 T cell receptor beta chains reported below all come from one sample, sequenced in a study of T cell clones after liver transplantation. Sequencing was performed with immunoSEQ multiplex PCR; in TCRdb, only in-frame clones are kept and a portion is missing. The repertoire has approximately 75,000 clones, about 80% of them found once; the top ten carry approximately 0.8%. The sequencing here drew on CD4+ T cells from blood, taken 12 months after liver transplant. The origin of the receptors is a human patient who received a liver transplant. Some of these T cells may belong to the graft donor.

J is TRBJ2-7 and V is TRBV19, with D perhaps matching TRBD2 (5 bases). CDR1 is LNHDA and CDR2 is SQIVND in the germline V gene (reference sequence). V dropped 3 bases and J dropped 3 bases, with 9 bases sitting between them. This CDR3 is built from 13 residues. The CDR3 sequence is CASSIGVNYEQYF. CDR3 coding DNA: TGTGCCAGTAGTATCGGGGTGAACTACGAGCAGTACTTC.

The V call is TRBV19, the J call TRBJ2-3; tentative D call: TRBD1 (6 bases). CDR3 length: 15 amino acids. The V end was cut by 7 bases, the J end by 5 bases, with 19 bases between. Germline V gene sequence: CDR1 LNHDA, CDR2 SQIVND (reference sequence). The CDR3 is CASTPGWARGDTQYF. The CDR3 DNA is TGTGCCAGTACCCCAGGGTGGGCCAGGGGAGATACGCAGTATTTT.

J is TRBJ2-7 and V is TRBV4-1; 8 bases fit TRBD2. The CDR3 totals 16 residues. V lost 2 bases, J lost 3 bases, and 9 bases stayed unmatched. Germline lookup yields CDR1 MGHRA and CDR2 YSYEKL. For the CDR3, the DNA is TGCGCCAGCAGCCAACCGATTAGCGGGGCGCGCTACGAGCAGTACTTC. Protein sequence: CASSQPISGARYEQYF.

About this clone: The junction differs from germline at one of its ends, possibly a read error. This sequence joins TRBV7-9 and TRBJ2-7, with D tentatively TRBD2 (6 bases). The CDR3 has 11 amino acids. CDR1 and CDR2 (germline): SEHNR, FQNEAQ (reference sequence). The CDR3 spells CASSLGGGSNF. In DNA form, the CDR3 reads TGTGCCAGCAGCTTGGGTGGGGGGTCCAACTTC.

This clone was seen a handful of times. CDR3 bases: TGCGCCAGCAGTCGACCCCCGGGGGATGGCTACACCTTC. As protein: CASSRPPGDGYTF. The chain uses TRBV4-1 and TRBJ1-2; tentative D call: TRBD1 (5 bases). The CDR3 consists of 13 residues. The germline CDR1 and CDR2 sequences are MGHRA and YSYEKL. V lost 6 bases and J lost 6, with 14 bases in between.

The chain has TRBV6-6 and TRBJ2-3; D is uncertain. Between the trimmed V and J ends, which lost 4 bases and 4 bases, there was a span of 12 bases. CDR3 length: 14 residues. Germline CDR1 is MNHNY and CDR2 is SVGAGI (reference sequence). The CDR3 DNA is TGTGCCAGCAGTTCCTTCGTTCGTGCAGATACGCAGTATTTT. Its translation: CASSSFVRADTQYF.

The CDR3 reads CASSPATGSYNEQFF. CDR3 nucleotides: TGTGCCAGCAGCCCTGCGACAGGTTCCTACAATGAGCAGTTCTTC. The genes are TRBV7-2 and TRBJ2-1, with a possible D match to TRBD1 (6 bases). Germline CDR1 is SGHTA and CDR2 is FQGNSA. This CDR3 has 15 amino acids. Trimming took 5 bases from V and 1 from J, leaving 12 bases between them. The full variable domain, completed using reference TRBV7-2 and TRBJ2-1, is GAGVSQSPSNKVTEKGKDVELRCDPISGHTALYWYRQSLGQGLEFLIYFQGNSAPDKSGLPSDRFSAERTGGSVSTLTIQRTQQEDSAVYLCASSPATGSYNEQFFGPGTRLTVL.

The chain employs TRBV7-3 and TRBJ1-2; 8 bases fit TRBD1. CDR1 is SGHTA and CDR2 is FQGTGA in the germline V gene. CDR3 size: 13 residues. V was clipped by 4 bases and J by 4 bases; unmatched bases: 2. The CDR3 DNA reads TGTGCCAGCAGCTCCGGACAGGGCTATGGCTACACCTTC. Translating gives CASSSGQGYGYTF.

The chain couples TRBV28 to TRBJ2-7; 8 bases are a match to TRBD2. In germline, CDR1 is MDHEN, CDR2 SYDVKM. The CDR3 covers 16 residues. V shed 10 bases, J shed 2 bases, and the junction held 16 bases outside the gene matches. The CDR3 protein is CAIGGGGRSPPYEQYF. The CDR3 bases are TGTGCCATCGGGGGGGGCGGGAGGTCGCCACCCTACGAGCAGTACTTC.

The chain uses TRBV19 and TRBJ2-3, with D unclear. The CDR3 has 12 amino acids. V was cut by 3 bases and J by 9 bases, with 10 bases left in between. Germline CDR1 is LNHDA and CDR2 is SQIVND (reference sequence). As DNA, the CDR3 is TGTGCCAGTAGTATGAACAGCCGAACGCAGTATTTT. Protein product: CASSMNSRTQYF.

The chain is built from TRBV9 and TRBJ2-5; the match to TRBD1 covers 8 bases. The CDR3 loop spans 14 amino acids. Germline CDR1 SGDLS, CDR2 YYNGEE. V was pared by 2 bases and J by 5 bases, with 5 bases of the junction left unmatched. The CDR3 spells CASSVRGLEETQYF. CDR3 coding DNA: TGTGCCAGCAGCGTCAGGGGGCTGGAGGAGACCCAGTACTTC.

The V call is TRBV2, the J call TRBJ2-1; 10 bases map to TRBD2. There are 12 residues in the CDR3. The J segment lost 8 bases and the V segment lost 7 bases, leaving 2 bases of the junction unmatched. Per germline, CDR1 SNHLY and CDR2 FYNNEI. CDR3 bases: TGTGCCAGCAAGCGGGAGGGGGATGAGCAGTTCTTC. It translates to CASKREGDEQFF.

This sequence joins TRBV5-1 and TRBJ1-2; 10 positions agree with TRBD1. Germline V gene data show CDR1 as SGHRS and CDR2 as YFSETQ. The CDR3 has 14 amino acids. The junction had 6 bases not matched to a gene; V was cut back by 2 bases and J by 8 bases. DNA for the CDR3: TGCGCCAGCAGCTTTGGGACAGGGGACCGAGGCTACACCTTC. It specifies CASSFGTGDRGYTF.

This rearrangement joins TRBV6-5 to TRBJ2-5; D is uncertain. The CDR3 contains 15 residues. V lost 0 bases to trimming and J lost 1 base, with 9 bases between them. Germline lookup yields CDR1 MNHEY and CDR2 SVGAGI. This chain's CDR3 is CASSYSLAVQETQYF. For the CDR3, the DNA is TGTGCCAGCAGTTACTCGCTCGCAGTCCAAGAGACCCAGTACTTC.

The V and J genes are TRBV6-4 and TRBJ2-1, with D maybe TRBD2 (5 bases). The germline V and J ends were trimmed by 6 bases and 2 bases, with 14 bases remaining between them. This CDR3 contains 15 residues. Germline V gene data show CDR1 as MRHNA and CDR2 as SNTAGT. CDR3 DNA: TGTGCCAGCAGCCCCAGCGGATTCCCCTACAATGAGCAGTTCTTC. It yields the protein CASSPSGFPYNEQFF.

The V call is TRBV18, the J call TRBJ2-2, with TRBD2 matching over 7 bases. Germline V gene data show CDR1 as KGHSH and CDR2 as LQKENI. The J segment lost 1 base and the V segment lost 2 bases, leaving 7 bases of the junction unmatched. The length of the CDR3 is 17 residues. The CDR3 here is CASSPITLAGNTGELFF. Written as DNA, the CDR3 is TGTGCCAGCTCACCAATTACTTTAGCGGGGAACACCGGGGAGCTGTTTTTT.

This chain connects TRBV6-1 to TRBJ1-2; D is undetermined. Germline assignment: CDR1 MNHNS and CDR2 SASEGT. V was cut by 2 bases and J by 5 bases, with 21 bases left in between. The CDR3 spans 17 residues. CDR3 amino acids: CASSEMPQISAGYGYTF. CDR3 in DNA: TGTGCCAGCAGTGAAATGCCCCAGATTTCGGCGGGGTATGGCTACACCTTC.

The genes are TRBV5-6 and TRBJ1-1; D unclear. This CDR3 has 15 amino acids. Germline V CDR1 and CDR2: SGHDT, YYEEEE. Trimming shortened V by 0 bases and J by 7 bases, and 16 bases separated the two germline ends. CDR3 sequence: CASSLALWQADEAFF. CDR3 nucleotide sequence: TGTGCCAGCAGCTTGGCCCTGTGGCAGGCCGATGAAGCTTTCTTT.

The V and J genes are TRBV29-1 and TRBJ2-7, with 11 bases matching TRBD2. Germline-derived CDR1 and CDR2 are SQVTM and ANQGSEA. The CDR3 totals 15 residues. The J segment lost 1 base and the V segment lost 6 bases, leaving 8 bases of the junction unmatched. The CDR3 loop is CSVGTSGFDSYEQYF. The CDR3 nucleotides read TGCAGCGTCGGGACTAGCGGCTTTGATTCCTACGAGCAGTACTTC.

V usage is TRBV7-2 and J usage is TRBJ2-7; possibly TRBD2 for D (6 bases). The CDR3 has 13 residues. Germline V gene sequence: CDR1 SGHTA, CDR2 FQGNSA. V shed 5 bases and J shed 4 bases, with 12 bases lying between them. In DNA form, the CDR3 reads TGTGCCAGCAGCGGCAATAGCGGTTACGAGCAGTACTTC. Translation: CASSGNSGYEQYF.

The table lists this clone with a few counts. The V gene is TRBV7-9, the J gene TRBJ1-2; tentatively, D is TRBD1 (6 bases). The CDR3 length is 13 residues. Germline V gene lookup returns CDR1 SEHNR and CDR2 FQNEAQ (reference sequence). Trimming pared 5 bases from V and 2 bases from J, leaving 9 bases between. CDR3 region: CASSQDRNYGYTF. CDR3 bases: TGTGCCAGCAGCCAGGACAGAAACTATGGCTACACCTTC.

The rearrangement joins TRBV6-4 to TRBJ1-2; 8 positions match TRBD1. The CDR3 is 12 residues long. J gave up 8 bases and V 6 bases, and 5 bases lay outside the gene matches. Germline V gene data show CDR1 as MRHNA and CDR2 as SNTAGT. CDR3 coding DNA: TGTGCCAGCAGCGGACAGGGTTGGGGCTACACCTTC. This gives the protein CASSGQGWGYTF.

The chain carries TRBV5-1 and TRBJ1-5; a weak D match, TRBD1 (5 bases). The CDR3 is 17 residues long. Looked up from germline, CDR1 is SGHRS and CDR2 is YFSETQ. The V and J ends lost 4 bases and 0 bases respectively, with 17 bases between them. The CDR3 loop reads CASSLGGGAYSNQPQHF. CDR3 DNA sequence: TGCGCCAGCAGCCTCGGGGGAGGTGCCTATAGCAATCAGCCCCAGCATTTT.

J is TRBJ2-1 and V is TRBV4-3; 10 bases match TRBD2. Germline V lookup: CDR1 LGHNA, CDR2 YSLEER. J was trimmed by 1 base and V by 3 bases; bases with no gene match: 12. The CDR3 consists of 19 residues. The CDR3 DNA is TGCGCCAGCAGCCACGGACTAGCGGAGGCGAGGTGGTCCTACAATGAGCAGTTCTTC. It codes for CASSHGLAEARWSYNEQFF.